This T cell receptor (beta chain) was profiled in a study of T cell clones after liver transplantation. Trimming took off 3 bases at V and 7 bases at J, with 14 bases between the two ends. CDR3 length: 14 amino acids. Per the germline V gene, CDR1 is SGDLS and CDR2 is YYNGEE. Repertoires were generated with immunoSEQ multiplex PCR, while TCRdb's copy carries only in-frame clones and drops some. The sample consists of about 20,000 clones, around 75% of them appearing once. This chain connects TRBV9 to TRBJ1-5; D unresolved. Sequenced here: CD8+ T cells from blood, sampled 52 to 60 months after liver transplant. The sequence was obtained from a human patient who received a liver transplant. Some T cells may be supplied by the graft donor. The CDR3 nucleotides read TGTGCCAGCAGCGAATCGAGGGTCGGGCAGCCCCAGCATTTT. Amino acids: CASSESRVGQPQHF.